This note documents a single T cell receptor beta chain sequence. The data were produced by immunoSEQ multiplex PCR, yet TCRdb's version contains in-frame clones alone and is incomplete. The sample lists tens of thousands of clones, 75% to 95% occurring once. Germline V gene sequence: CDR1 MNHEY, CDR2 SVGAGI. CDR3 length equals 15 residues. Trimming at V came to 0 bases and at J to 3 bases, leaving 5 bases not matched to a gene. The source of the sample is a study of T cell changes during pregnancy in multiple sclerosis. V gene TRBV6-5 combines with J gene TRBJ2-7; 7 bases are shared with TRBD2. This receptor was taken from a female donor in good health, enrolled as a control in a pregnancy study. Sequenced here: peripheral blood, sampled after pregnancy. The CDR3 nucleotides read TGTGCCAGCAGTTACTCGTCGGGAGGTGGCTACGAGCAGTACTTC. Its translation: CASSYSSGGGYEQYF.